The 4 T cell receptor beta chains below come from one sample, sequenced in a study of blood T cell repertoires in COVID-19. The table came from immunoSEQ multiplex PCR; TCRdb's copy has only in-frame clones and leaves some out. The sample has roughly 200,000 clones; roughly 80% are singletons. The sample was peripheral blood. These receptors were taken from a man over 45 who had recovered from COVID-19.

A note on this clone: The sample carries other DNA sequences with the same CDR3. The rearrangement joins TRBV7-9 to TRBJ2-7; D uncertain. The germline V and J ends were trimmed by 2 bases and 7 bases, with 6 bases remaining between them. The V gene's germline CDR1 is SEHNR and CDR2 FQNEAQ (reference sequence). The CDR3 has 11 residues. The DNA of the CDR3 is TGTGCCAGCAGCTTATCGAGAGAGCAGTACTTC. Translating it yields CASSLSREQYF. The full variable domain, with the rest looked up from reference TRBV7-9 and TRBJ2-7, is DTGVSQNPRHKITKRGQNVTFRCDPISEHNRLYWYRQTLGQGPEFLTYFQNEAQLEKSRLLSDRFSAERPKGSFSTLEIQRTEQGDSAMYLCASSLSREQYFGPGTRLTVT.

The rearrangement uses TRBV11-1 and TRBJ2-7; unclear D gene. V lost 6 bases, J lost 1 base, and 10 bases lay in between. The CDR3 has 13 amino acids. The germline V gene encodes CDR1 SGHAT and CDR2 FQDESV (reference sequence). The CDR3 sequence: CASRSIRSYEQYF. The DNA for the CDR3 is TGTGCCAGCAGGTCTATAAGATCCTACGAGCAGTACTTC.

This clone has at least ten counts. This chain joins TRBV28 and TRBJ2-1; 10 bases are a match to TRBD2. From germline, CDR1 is MDHEN and CDR2 SYDVKM. With V trimmed by 8 bases and J by 6 bases, 10 bases remained unmatched. This CDR3 is 15 amino acids long. CDR3 nucleotide sequence: TGTGCCAGCTTGTACCCTAGCGGGGGACCCAATGAGCAGTTCTTC. It encodes CASLYPSGGPNEQFF.

The chain employs TRBV7-2 and TRBJ2-1, with 8 nucleotides matching TRBD2. The CDR3 sequence is 14 residues long. V lost 5 bases and J lost 4; bases outside the gene matches: 4. Looked up from germline, CDR1 is SGHTA and CDR2 is FQGNSA. The CDR3 reads CASSPGGGYNEQFF. The CDR3 DNA reads TGTGCCAGCAGCCCGGGAGGGGGATACAATGAGCAGTTCTTC.